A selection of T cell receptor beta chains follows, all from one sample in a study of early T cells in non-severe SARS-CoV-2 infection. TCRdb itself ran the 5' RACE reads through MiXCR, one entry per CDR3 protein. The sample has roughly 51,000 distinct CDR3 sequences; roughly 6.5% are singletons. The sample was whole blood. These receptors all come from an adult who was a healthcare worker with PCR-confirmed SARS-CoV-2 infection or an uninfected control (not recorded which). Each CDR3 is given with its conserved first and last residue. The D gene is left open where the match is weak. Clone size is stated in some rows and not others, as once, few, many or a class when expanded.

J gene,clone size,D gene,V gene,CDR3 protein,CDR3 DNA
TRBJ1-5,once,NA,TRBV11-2,CASSLDGRSNQPQHF,TGTGCCAGCAGCTTAGATGGGAGAAGCAATCAGCCCCAGCATTTT
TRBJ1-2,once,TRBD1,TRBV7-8,CASSLSPQGGGYTF,TGTGCCAGCAGCTTATCCCCCCAGGGGGGTGGCTACACCTTC
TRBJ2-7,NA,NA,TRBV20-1,CSAREGTASYEQYF,TGCAGTGCTAGAGAAGGGACCGCCTCCTACGAGCAGTACTTC
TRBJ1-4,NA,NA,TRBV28,CASRAPGDEKLFF,TGTGCCAGCAGAGCCCCAGGGGACGAAAAACTGTTTTTT
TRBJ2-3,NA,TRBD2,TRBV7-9,CASSPLAGGRATDTQYF,TGTGCCAGCAGCCCACTAGCGGGGGGCAGGGCCACAGATACGCAGTATTTT
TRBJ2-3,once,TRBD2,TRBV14,CASSQVTGGLTDTQYF,TGTGCCAGCAGCCAAGTTACGGGGGGACTCACAGATACGCAGTATTTT
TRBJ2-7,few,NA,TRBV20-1,CSARDLDSLVYEQYF,TGCAGTGCTAGAGATCTGGACAGTCTGGTCTACGAGCAGTACTTC
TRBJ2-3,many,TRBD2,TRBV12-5,CASGLPSRTSGGEHTQYF,TGTGCTAGTGGTTTGCCCTCCCGGACTAGCGGGGGCGAACATACGCAGTATTTT
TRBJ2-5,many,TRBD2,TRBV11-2,CASSLASGKETQYF,TGTGCCAGCAGCTTGGCTAGCGGGAAAGAGACCCAGTACTTC
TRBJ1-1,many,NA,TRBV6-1,CASSETERTEAFF,TGTGCCAGCAGTGAAACAGAAAGGACTGAAGCTTTCTTT
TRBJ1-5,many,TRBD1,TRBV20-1,CSARTGGNQPQHF,TGCAGTGCTAGGACAGGGGGCAATCAGCCCCAGCATTTT
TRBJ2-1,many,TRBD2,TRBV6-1,CASSRLAGALYNEQFF,TGTGCCAGCAGCAGACTAGCGGGGGCCTTATACAATGAGCAGTTCTTC
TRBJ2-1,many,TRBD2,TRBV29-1,CSVGGTSGYNEQFF,TGCAGCGTGGGGGGGACTAGCGGCTACAATGAGCAGTTCTTC
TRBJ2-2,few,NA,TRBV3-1,CASSQDAPHYNTGELFF,TGTGCCAGCAGCCAAGATGCGCCCCATTACAACACCGGGGAGCTGTTTTTT
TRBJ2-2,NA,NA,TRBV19,CASSNPRVNTGELFF,TGTGCCAGTAGTAATCCGCGGGTAAACACCGGGGAGCTGTTTTTT
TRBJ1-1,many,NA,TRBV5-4,CASSPGGGYTEAFF,TGTGCCAGCAGCCCTGGGGGAGGGTATACTGAAGCTTTCTTT
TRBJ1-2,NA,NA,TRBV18,CASSPMTENYGYTF,TGTGCCAGCTCACCCATGACGGAAAACTATGGCTACACCTTC
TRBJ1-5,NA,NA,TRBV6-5,CASSYSIYQPQHF,TGTGCCAGCAGTTACTCGATATATCAGCCCCAGCATTTT